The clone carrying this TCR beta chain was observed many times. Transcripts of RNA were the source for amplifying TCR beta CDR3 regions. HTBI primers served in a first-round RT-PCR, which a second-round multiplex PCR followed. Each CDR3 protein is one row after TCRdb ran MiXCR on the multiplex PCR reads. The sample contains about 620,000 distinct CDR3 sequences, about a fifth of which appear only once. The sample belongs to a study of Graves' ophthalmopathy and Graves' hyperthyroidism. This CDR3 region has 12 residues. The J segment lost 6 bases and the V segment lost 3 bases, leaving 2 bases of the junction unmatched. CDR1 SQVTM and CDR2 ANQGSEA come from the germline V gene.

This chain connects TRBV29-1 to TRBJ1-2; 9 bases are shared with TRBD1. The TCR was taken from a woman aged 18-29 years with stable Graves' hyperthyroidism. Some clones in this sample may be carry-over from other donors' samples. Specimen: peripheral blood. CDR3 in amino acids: CSVEGQGDGYTF. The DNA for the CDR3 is TGCAGCGTTGAGGGACAGGGTGATGGCTACACCTTC.